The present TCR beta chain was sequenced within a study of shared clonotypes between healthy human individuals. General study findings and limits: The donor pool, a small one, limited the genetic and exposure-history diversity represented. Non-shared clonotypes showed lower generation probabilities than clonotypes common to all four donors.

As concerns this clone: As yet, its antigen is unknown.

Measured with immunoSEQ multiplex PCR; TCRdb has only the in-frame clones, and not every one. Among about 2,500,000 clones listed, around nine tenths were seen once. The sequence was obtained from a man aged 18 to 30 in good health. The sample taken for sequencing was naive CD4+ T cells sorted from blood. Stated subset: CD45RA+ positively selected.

In nucleotides, the CDR3 is TGTGCCACAGCCTCTCCCGCTTCACCCCTCCACTTT. Its protein is CATASPASPLHF. This chain uses TRBV7-2 with TRBJ1-6; D not resolved. This CDR3 is built from 12 residues. The germline CDR1 and CDR2 sequences are SGHTA and FQGNSA. Trimming took 10 bases from V and 9 from J, leaving 13 bases between them.